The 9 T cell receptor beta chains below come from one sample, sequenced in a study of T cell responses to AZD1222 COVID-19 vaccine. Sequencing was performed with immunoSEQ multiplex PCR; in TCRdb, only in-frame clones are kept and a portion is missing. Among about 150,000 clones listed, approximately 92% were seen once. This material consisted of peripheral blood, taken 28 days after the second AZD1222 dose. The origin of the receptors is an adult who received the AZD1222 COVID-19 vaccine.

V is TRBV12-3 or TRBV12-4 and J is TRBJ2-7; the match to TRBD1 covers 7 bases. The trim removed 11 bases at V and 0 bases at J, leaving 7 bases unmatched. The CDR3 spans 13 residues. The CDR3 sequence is CAVGDSLSYEQYF. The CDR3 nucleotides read TGTGCCGTAGGGGACAGCCTCTCCTACGAGCAGTACTTC.

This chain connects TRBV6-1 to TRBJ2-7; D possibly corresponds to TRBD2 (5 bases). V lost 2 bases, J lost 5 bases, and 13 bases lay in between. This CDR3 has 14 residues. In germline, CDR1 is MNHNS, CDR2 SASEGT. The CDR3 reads CASSEFRGSHEQYF. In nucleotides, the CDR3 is TGTGCCAGCAGTGAATTTCGGGGAAGCCACGAGCAGTACTTC.

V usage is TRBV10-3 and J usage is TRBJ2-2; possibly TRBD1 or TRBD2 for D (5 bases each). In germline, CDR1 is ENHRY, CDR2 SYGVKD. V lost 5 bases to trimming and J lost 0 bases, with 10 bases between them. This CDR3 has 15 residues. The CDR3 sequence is CAISLGTSNTGELFF. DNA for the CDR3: TGTGCCATCAGTTTGGGGACCTCGAACACCGGGGAGCTGTTTTTT.

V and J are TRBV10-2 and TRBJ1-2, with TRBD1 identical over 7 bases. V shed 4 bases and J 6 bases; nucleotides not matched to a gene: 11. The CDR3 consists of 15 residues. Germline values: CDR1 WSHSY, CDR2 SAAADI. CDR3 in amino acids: CASSGQGGGSHGYTF. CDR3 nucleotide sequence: TGCGCCAGCAGTGGACAGGGAGGAGGTAGCCATGGCTACACCTTC.

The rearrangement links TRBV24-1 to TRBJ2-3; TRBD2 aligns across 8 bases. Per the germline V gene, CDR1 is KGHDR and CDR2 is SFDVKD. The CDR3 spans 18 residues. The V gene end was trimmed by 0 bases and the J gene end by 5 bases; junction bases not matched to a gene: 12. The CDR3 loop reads CATSDLIEVREGRDTQYF. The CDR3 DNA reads TGTGCCACCAGTGATTTGATTGAGGTCCGGGAGGGTCGAGATACGCAGTATTTT.

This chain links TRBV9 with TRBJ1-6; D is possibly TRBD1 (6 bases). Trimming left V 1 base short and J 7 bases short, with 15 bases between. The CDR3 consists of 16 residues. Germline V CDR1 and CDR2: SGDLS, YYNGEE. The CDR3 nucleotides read TGTGCCAGCAGCGTATCCACAGGGACGGGGAATTCACCCCTCCACTTT. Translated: CASSVSTGTGNSPLHF.

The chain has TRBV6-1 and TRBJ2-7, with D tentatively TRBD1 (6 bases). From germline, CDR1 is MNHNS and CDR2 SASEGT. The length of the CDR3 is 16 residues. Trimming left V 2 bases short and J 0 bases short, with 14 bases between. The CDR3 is CASSEPGQTGSYEQYF. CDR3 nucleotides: TGTGCCAGCAGTGAACCTGGACAGACTGGCTCCTACGAGCAGTACTTC.

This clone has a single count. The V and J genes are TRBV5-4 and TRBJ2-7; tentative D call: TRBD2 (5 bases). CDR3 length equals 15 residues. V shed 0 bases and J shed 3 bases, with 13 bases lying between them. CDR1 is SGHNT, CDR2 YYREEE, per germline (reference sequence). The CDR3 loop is CASSLGNGLGYEQYF. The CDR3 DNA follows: TGTGCCAGCAGCTTGGGAAACGGACTGGGCTACGAGCAGTACTTC.

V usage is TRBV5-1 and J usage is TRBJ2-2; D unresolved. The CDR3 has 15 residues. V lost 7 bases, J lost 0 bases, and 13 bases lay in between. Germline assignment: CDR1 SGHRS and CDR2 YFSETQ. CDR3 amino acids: CASFGSFANTGELFF. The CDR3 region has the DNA TGCGCCAGCTTCGGGTCGTTCGCGAACACCGGGGAGCTGTTTTTT.